This T cell receptor (beta chain) was observed in a study of cytomegalovirus exposure and HLA in healthy donors. For the study at large: Earlier, 150 million to 200 million T cells were analyzed, and 117 million unique TCR beta sequences were found among them.

About this clone: Its antigen is not identified.

Overall study findings and caveats: The authors later linked a missense DCLRE1C variant to TCR beta V- and J-gene trimming. In a later analysis, specific HLA alleles were associated with 15,000 to 20,000 TCR beta sequences at a 0.05 false discovery rate. As immune exposure information, only CMV serostatus was available.

In germline, CDR1 is KGHSH, CDR2 LQKENI. The V end was cut by 1 base, the J end by 7 bases, with 14 bases between. This CDR3 is 15 amino acids long. Vbeta (60) and Jbeta (13) primers were used in the PCR. Using immunoSEQ multiplex PCR, the repertoire was profiled, and TCRdb retains in-frame clones only, with some absent. This table has fewer than 40,000 clones, roughly 85% appearing once. The sample consisted of PBMCs. The source of this sequence is a woman aged 40 to 55 in good health and CMV-seropositive. V and J are TRBV18 and TRBJ1-5; D is unresolved. The CDR3 bases are TGTGCCAGCTCACCACAGAGTCGGGGAGGACAGCCCCAGCATTTT. Residues: CASSPQSRGGQPQHF. The whole variable domain, filled in from reference TRBV18 and TRBJ1-5, reads NAGVMQNPRHLVRRRGQEARLRCSPMKGHSHVYWYRQLPEEGLKFMVYLQKENIIDESGMPKERFSAEFPKEGPSILRIQQVVRGDSAAYFCASSPQSRGGQPQHFGDGTRLSIL.